Shown below are 10 T cell receptor beta chains from a single sample sequenced in a study of cytomegalovirus exposure and HLA in healthy donors. The PCR made use of 60 Vbeta and 13 Jbeta primers. Only in-frame clones appear in the TCRdb table, and some are missing; sequencing was by immunoSEQ multiplex PCR. The sample has about 140,000 clones; roughly 10% are singletons. Specimen: PBMCs. The receptors derive from a middle-aged man in good health and CMV-seronegative.

The chain has TRBV5-1 and TRBJ2-5; a weak D match, TRBD1 (6 bases). The DNA matches TRBJ2-7 better at its end, which makes the J call doubtful. Germline V gene lookup returns CDR1 SGHRS and CDR2 YFSETQ. The CDR3 runs 14 residues. The CDR3 region has the DNA TGCGCCAGCAGCGACCCAGGGGCGATCTACGAGCAGTACTTC. Amino acids: CASSDPGAIYEQYF.

The rearrangement joins TRBV27 to TRBJ2-7, with 9 bases matching TRBD2. V lost 2 bases and J lost 1; bases outside the gene matches: 12. The germline gives CDR1 MNHEY, CDR2 SMNVEV (reference sequence). The CDR3 sequence is 18 residues long. Here the CDR3 DNA reads TGTGCCAGCAGTTTAGCATCCAATAGCGGGGGCCCTTCCTACGAGCAGTACTTC. Its translation: CASSLASNSGGPSYEQYF.

This clone was seen more than once but under ten times. Additional DNA sequences in this sample encode the identical CDR3. The CDR3 spells CASSLSGGSSYEQYF. Here the CDR3 DNA reads TGCGCCAGCAGCCTTAGCGGGGGCAGCTCCTACGAGCAGTACTTC. This sequence joins TRBV5-1 and TRBJ2-7; 9 nucleotides match TRBD2. Germline V lookup: CDR1 SGHRS, CDR2 YFSETQ. V shed 4 bases and J 0 bases; nucleotides not matched to a gene: 5. The CDR3 consists of 15 residues.

This clone was seen ten or more times. The rearrangement joins TRBV7-9 to TRBJ1-5, with D possibly TRBD1 on 6 matching bases. The CDR3 spans 13 residues. Deletions cut 7 bases from V and 6 bases from J, with 13 bases between. CDR1 and CDR2 from the germline V gene are SEHNR and FQNEAQ (reference sequence). CDR3 nucleotide sequence: TGTGCCAGCACCCCAGGGGAGGGTCAGCCCCAGCATTTT. It is translated as CASTPGEGQPQHF.

The CDR3 sequence is CAISDGGEETQYF. The CDR3 DNA is TGTGCCATCAGTGATGGAGGGGAAGAGACCCAGTACTTC. The rearrangement joins TRBV10-3 to TRBJ2-5; D perhaps matches TRBD2 (6 bases). V was shortened by 3 bases and J by 3 bases, with 8 bases between the two germline ends. The CDR3 totals 13 residues. CDR1 is ENHRY, CDR2 SYGVKD, per germline.

The chain links TRBV5-1 to TRBJ2-3; D possibly corresponds to TRBD2 (6 bases). CDR1 is SGHRS, CDR2 YFSETQ, per germline. V was trimmed by 1 base and J by 1 base, leaving 10 bases between them. This CDR3 contains 15 residues. CDR3 in DNA: TGCGCCAGCAGCTTGTCCCCTAGCGGCACAGATACGCAGTATTTT. It codes for CASSLSPSGTDTQYF.

This clone was counted between two and nine times. The chain employs TRBV28 and TRBJ2-1; D is perhaps TRBD1 (5 bases). The CDR3 spans 15 residues. The germline V gene encodes CDR1 MDHEN and CDR2 SYDVKM. V lost 6 bases and J lost 4, with 16 bases in between. CDR3 DNA: TGTGCCAGCAGCTCACCAGGGAAGGGTTACAATGAGCAGTTCTTC. It encodes CASSSPGKGYNEQFF.

This clone came up a few times. The chain employs TRBV30 and TRBJ1-5; TRBD1 is a possible D gene (5 bases). This CDR3 spans 14 amino acids. The V and J ends lost 6 bases and 2 bases respectively, with 14 bases between them. Germline-derived CDR1 and CDR2 are GTSNPN and SVGIG (reference sequence). The CDR3 sequence is CACQGVSGNQPQHF. The CDR3 nucleotides are TGTGCCTGCCAAGGGGTTTCGGGCAATCAGCCCCAGCATTTT.

Here the CDR3 reads CASSGYRGSPLHF. As DNA, the CDR3 is TGTGCCAGCAGTGGGTACAGGGGTTCACCCCTCCACTTT. The rearrangement joins TRBV6-1 to TRBJ1-6, with TRBD1 matching 7 bases. Trimming cost V 4 bases and J 9 bases; bases outside gene matches: 3. The CDR3 runs to 13 residues. Germline V gene data show CDR1 as MNHNS and CDR2 as SASEGT.

The chain recombines TRBV18 with TRBJ2-3; 9 bases align to TRBD2. V lost 3 bases to trimming and J lost 4 bases; unmatched junction nucleotides: 8. The CDR3 is 16 amino acids. Germline V gene lookup returns CDR1 KGHSH and CDR2 LQKENI. The CDR3 sequence: CASSPTPGLASDTQYF. The CDR3 DNA reads as TGTGCCAGCTCACCTACACCGGGACTAGCATCAGATACGCAGTATTTT.